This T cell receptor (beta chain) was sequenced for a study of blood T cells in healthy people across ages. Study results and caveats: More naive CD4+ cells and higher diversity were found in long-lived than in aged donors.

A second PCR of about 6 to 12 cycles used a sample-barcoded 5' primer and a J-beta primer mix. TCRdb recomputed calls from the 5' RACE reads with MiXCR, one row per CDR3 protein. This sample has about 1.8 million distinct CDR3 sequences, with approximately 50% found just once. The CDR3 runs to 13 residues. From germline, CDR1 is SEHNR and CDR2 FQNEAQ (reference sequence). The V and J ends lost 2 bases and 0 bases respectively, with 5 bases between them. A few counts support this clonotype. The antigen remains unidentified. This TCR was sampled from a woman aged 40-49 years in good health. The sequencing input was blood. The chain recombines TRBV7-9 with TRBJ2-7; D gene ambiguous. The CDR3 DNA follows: TGTGCCAGCAGCTTATTCGGCTCCTACGAGCAGTACTTC. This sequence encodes CASSLFGSYEQYF.